The clone carrying this TCR beta chain has just a few counts. Its matching antigen is unknown. This sample was taken from a study of blood T cells in healthy people across ages. Regarding the study as a whole: The unsorted PBMCs prevented any conclusive comparison of naive versus antigen-experienced cells. The study regarded diversity estimates from one million T cells as underestimates.

The ends were cut back, 4 bases at V and 4 bases at J, with 13 bases in the middle. The germline V gene encodes CDR1 SGHTA and CDR2 FQGNSA. This CDR3 comprises 14 residues. With a J-beta primer mix and a sample-barcoded 5' primer, a second PCR ran about 7 to 12 cycles. Every single cDNA molecule received a tag from a template-switch adaptor with 12 random nucleotides. TCRdb used MiXCR to reprocess the 5' RACE reads, holding one entry per CDR3 protein. The data show 800,000 or so distinct CDR3 sequences, around 50% seen once. This receptor was identified in an elderly man in good health. Source material: blood. V gene TRBV7-2 combines with J gene TRBJ1-2, with D uncertain. CDR3 amino acids: CASSSGALGYGYTF. CDR3 in DNA: TGTGCCAGCAGCTCCGGAGCCCTAGGCTATGGCTACACCTTC.